This TCR beta chain stems from a study of human T cells and chemical hapten exposure. The total RNA was obtained from whole blood that was not fractionated. Each CDR3 protein gets one entry after TCRdb re-called the 5' RACE reads with MiXCR. The table has about 140,000 distinct CDR3 sequences, 4.1% seen once; the top ten hold 1.3% to 1.5%. Germline V lookup: CDR1 KGHSH, CDR2 LQKENI. V lost 0 bases, J lost 0 bases, and 6 bases lay in between. The CDR3 has 16 residues. This clonotype was seen a handful of times. V usage is TRBV18 and J usage is TRBJ2-6; the D is unclear. This TCR was recovered from a female donor in good health. CDR3 nucleotide sequence: TGTGCCAGCTCACCACCCAGATTCTCTGGGGCCAACGTCCTGACTTTC. Residues: CASSPPRFSGANVLTF. The whole variable domain, remainder taken from reference TRBV18 and TRBJ2-6, is NAGVMQNPRHLVRRRGQEARLRCSPMKGHSHVYWYRQLPEEGLKFMVYLQKENIIDESGMPKERFSAEFPKEGPSILRIQQVVRGDSAAYFCASSPPRFSGANVLTFGAGSRLTVL.